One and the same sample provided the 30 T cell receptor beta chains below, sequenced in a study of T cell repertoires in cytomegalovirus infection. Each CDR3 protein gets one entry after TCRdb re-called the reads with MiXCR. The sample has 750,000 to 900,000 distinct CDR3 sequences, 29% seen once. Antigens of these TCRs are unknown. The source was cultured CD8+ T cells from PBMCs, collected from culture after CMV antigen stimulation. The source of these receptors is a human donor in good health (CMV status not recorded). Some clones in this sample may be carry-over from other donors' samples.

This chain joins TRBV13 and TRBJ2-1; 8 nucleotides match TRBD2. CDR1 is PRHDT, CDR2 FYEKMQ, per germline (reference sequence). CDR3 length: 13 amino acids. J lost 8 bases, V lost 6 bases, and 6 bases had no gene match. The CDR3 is CASSPGGHDEQFF. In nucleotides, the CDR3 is TGTGCCAGCAGTCCGGGGGGGCACGATGAGCAGTTCTTC.

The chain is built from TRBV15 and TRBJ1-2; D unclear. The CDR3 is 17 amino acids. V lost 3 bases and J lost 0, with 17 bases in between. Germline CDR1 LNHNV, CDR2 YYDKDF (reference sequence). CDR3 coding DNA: TGTGCCACCAGCAGCCAAAATGTGTTGACATCTAACTATGGCTACACCTTC. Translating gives CATSSQNVLTSNYGYTF.

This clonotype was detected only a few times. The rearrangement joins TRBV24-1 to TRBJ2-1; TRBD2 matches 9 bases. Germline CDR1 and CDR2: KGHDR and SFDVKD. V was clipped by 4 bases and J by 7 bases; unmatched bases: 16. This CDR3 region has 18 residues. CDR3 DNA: TGTGCCACCAGTGAACCCCCCCTTTGGGGCGGGGGGGCGAATGAGCAGTTCTTC. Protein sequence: CATSEPPLWGGGANEQFF.

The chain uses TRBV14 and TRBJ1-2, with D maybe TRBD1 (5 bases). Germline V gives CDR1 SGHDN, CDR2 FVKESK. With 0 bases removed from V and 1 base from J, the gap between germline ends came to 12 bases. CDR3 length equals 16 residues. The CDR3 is CASSQDQRQGNYGYTF. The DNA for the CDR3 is TGTGCCAGCAGCCAAGATCAACGGCAGGGTAACTATGGCTACACCTTC.

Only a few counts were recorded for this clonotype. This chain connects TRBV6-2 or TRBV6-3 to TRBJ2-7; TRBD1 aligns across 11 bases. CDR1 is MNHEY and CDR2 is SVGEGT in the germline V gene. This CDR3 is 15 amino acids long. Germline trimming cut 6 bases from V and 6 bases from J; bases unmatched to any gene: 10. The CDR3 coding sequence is TGTGCCAGCAGAGCTCCGGGACAGGGGGTTTCCGAGCAGTACGTC. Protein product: CASRAPGQGVSEQYV.

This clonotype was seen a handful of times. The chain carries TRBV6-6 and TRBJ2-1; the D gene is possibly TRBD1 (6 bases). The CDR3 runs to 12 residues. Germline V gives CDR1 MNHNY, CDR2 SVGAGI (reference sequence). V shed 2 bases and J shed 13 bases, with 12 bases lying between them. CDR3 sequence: CASSYPGRGQFF. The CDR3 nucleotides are TGTGCCAGCAGTTACCCCGGCAGGGGACAGTTCTTC.

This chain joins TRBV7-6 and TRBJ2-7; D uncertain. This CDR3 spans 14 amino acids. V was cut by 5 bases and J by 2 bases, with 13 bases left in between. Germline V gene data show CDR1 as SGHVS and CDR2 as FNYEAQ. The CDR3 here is CASSPRTDTYEQYF. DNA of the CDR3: TGTGCCAGCAGCCCCAGGACGGATACCTACGAGCAGTACTTC.

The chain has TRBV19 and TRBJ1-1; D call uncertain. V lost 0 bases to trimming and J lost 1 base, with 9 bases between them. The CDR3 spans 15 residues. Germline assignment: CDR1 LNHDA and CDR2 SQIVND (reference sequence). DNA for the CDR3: TGTGCCAGTAGTATAGAAGCGCGGGGGAACACTGAAGCTTTCTTT. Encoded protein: CASSIEARGNTEAFF.

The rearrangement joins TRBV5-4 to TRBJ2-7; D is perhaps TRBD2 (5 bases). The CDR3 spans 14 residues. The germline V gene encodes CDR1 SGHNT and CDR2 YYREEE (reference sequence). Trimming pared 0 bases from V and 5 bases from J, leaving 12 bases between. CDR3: CASSLDIDYHEQYV. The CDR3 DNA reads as TGTGCCAGCAGCTTGGATATAGACTACCACGAGCAGTACGTC.

CDR3 nucleotide sequence: TGTGCCAGCAGTCCTACAGGGATAAACGAGCAGTACTTC. This translates into CASSPTGINEQYF. This rearrangement joins TRBV7-2 to TRBJ2-7, with a tentative D call TRBD1 (6 bases). The CDR3 contains 13 residues. Germline V gene lookup returns CDR1 SGHTA and CDR2 FQGNSA. V was trimmed by 6 bases and J by 5 bases, leaving 14 bases between them. The variable domain in full, completed from reference TRBV7-2 and TRBJ2-7, reads GAGVSQSPSNKVTEKGKDVELRCDPISGHTALYWYRQSLGQGLEFLIYFQGNSAPDKSGLPSDRFSAERTGGSVSTLTIQRTQQEDSAVYLCASSPTGINEQYFGPGTRLTVT.

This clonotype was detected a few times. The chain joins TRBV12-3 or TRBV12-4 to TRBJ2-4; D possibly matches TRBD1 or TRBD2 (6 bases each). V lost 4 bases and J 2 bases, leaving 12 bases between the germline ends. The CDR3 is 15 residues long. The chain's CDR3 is CASSWGARTKNIQYF. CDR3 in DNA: TGTGCCAGCAGTTGGGGGGCCCGTACCAAAAACATTCAGTACTTC.

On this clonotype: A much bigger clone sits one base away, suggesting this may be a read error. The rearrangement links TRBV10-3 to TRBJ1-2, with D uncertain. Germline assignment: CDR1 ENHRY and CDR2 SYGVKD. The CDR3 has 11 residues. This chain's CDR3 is CAFRSNYGYTF. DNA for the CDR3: TGTGCCTTCAGGAGTAACTATGGCTACACCTTC.

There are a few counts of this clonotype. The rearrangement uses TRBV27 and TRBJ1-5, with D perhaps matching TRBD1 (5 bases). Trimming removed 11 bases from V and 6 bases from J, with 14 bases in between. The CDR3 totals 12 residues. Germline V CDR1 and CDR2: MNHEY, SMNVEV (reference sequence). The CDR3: CASRRGIQPQHF. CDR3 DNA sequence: TGTGCCTCCCGGAGGGGAATTCAGCCCCAGCATTTT.

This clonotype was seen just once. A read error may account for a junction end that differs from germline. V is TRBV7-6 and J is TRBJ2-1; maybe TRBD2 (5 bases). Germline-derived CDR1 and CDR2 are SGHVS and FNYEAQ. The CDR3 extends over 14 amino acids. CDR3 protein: CVSSLAHGLDEQFF. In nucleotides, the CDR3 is TGTGTCAGCAGCTTAGCGCACGGGTTGGACGAGCAGTTCTTC. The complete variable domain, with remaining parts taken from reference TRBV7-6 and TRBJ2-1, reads GAGVSQSPRYKVTKRGQDVALRCDPISGHVSLYWYRQALGQGPEFLTYFNYEAQQDKSGLPNDRFSAERPEGSISTLTIQRTEQRDSAMYRCVSSLAHGLDEQFFGPGTRLTVL.

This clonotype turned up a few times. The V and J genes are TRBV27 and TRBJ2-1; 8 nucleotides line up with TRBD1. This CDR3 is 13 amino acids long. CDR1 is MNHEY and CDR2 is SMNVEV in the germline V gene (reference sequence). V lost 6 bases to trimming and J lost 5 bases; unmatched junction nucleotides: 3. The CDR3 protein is CASSGQGNNEQFF. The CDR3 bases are TGTGCCAGCAGCGGACAGGGAAACAATGAGCAGTTCTTC.

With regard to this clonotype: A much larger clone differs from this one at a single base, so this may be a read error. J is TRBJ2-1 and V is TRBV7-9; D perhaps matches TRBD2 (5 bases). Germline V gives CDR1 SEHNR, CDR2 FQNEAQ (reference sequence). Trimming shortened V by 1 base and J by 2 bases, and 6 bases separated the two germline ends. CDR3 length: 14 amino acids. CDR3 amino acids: CASSLERAYNEQFF. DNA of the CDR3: TGTGCCAGCAGCTTAGAGAGGGCCTACAATGAGCAGTTCTTC.

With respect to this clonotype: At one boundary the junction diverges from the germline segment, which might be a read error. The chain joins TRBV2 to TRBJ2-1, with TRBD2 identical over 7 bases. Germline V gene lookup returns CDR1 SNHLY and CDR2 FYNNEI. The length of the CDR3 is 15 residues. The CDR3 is CAGREGSSSYNEQFF. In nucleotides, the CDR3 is TGTGCCGGCAGGGAGGGTAGCTCCTCCTACAATGAGCAGTTCTTC.

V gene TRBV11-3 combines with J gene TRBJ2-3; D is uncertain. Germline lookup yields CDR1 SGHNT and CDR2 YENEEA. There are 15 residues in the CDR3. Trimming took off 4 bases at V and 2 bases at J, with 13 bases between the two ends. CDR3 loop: CASSSQQMDTDTQYF. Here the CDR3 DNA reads TGTGCCAGCAGCTCGCAACAAATGGACACAGATACGCAGTATTTT.

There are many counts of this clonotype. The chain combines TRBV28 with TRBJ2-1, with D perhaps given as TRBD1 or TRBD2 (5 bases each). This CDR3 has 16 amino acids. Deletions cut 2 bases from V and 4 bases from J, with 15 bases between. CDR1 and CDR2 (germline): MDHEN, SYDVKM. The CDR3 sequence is CASSLSTGTVYNEQFF. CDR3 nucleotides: TGTGCCAGCAGTTTAAGCACCGGGACGGTTTACAATGAGCAGTTCTTC. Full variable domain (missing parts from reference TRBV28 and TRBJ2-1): DVKVTQSSRYLVKRTGEKVFLECVQDMDHENMFWYRQDPGLGLRLIYFSYDVKMKEKGDIPEGYSVSREKKERFSLILESASTNQTSMYLCASSLSTGTVYNEQFFGPGTRLTVL.

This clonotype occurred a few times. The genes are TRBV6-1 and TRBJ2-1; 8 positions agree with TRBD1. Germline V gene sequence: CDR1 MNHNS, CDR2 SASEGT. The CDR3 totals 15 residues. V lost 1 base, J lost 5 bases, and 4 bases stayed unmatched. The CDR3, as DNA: TGTGCCAGCAGTGAAGGACAGGGGTGGGACAATGAGCAGTTCTTC. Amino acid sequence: CASSEGQGWDNEQFF.

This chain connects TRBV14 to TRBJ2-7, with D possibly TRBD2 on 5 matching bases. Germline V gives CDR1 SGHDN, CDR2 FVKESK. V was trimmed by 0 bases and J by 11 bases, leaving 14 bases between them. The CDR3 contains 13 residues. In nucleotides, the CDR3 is TGTGCCAGCAGCCAAGAATCGAGGGTCCAGGAGTACTTC. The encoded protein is CASSQESRVQEYF.

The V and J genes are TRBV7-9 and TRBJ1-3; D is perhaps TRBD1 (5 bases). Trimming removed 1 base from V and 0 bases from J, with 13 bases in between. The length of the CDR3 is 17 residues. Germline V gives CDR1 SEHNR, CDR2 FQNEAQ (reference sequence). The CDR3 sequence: CASSLGGLGSSGNTIYF. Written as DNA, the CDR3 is TGTGCCAGCAGCTTAGGGGGCCTGGGGTCCTCTGGAAACACCATATATTTT.

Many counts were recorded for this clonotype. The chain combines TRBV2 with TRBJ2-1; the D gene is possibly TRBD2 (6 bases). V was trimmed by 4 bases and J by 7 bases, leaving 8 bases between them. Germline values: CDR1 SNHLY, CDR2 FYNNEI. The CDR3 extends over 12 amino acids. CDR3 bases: TGTGCCAGCAGTGGACTAGTAAATGAGCAGTTCTTC. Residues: CASSGLVNEQFF.

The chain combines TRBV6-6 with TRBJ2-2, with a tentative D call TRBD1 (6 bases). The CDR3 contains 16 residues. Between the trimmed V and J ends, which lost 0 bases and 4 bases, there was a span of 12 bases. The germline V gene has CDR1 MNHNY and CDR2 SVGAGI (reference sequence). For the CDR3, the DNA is TGTGCCAGCAGTTACTCCACAGGGATGTTCACCGGGGAGCTGTTTTTT. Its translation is CASSYSTGMFTGELFF.

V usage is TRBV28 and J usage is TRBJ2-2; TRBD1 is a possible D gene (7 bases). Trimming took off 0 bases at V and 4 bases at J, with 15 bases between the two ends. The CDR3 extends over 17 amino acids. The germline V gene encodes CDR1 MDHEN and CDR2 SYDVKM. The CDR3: CASSLWAQGTLTGELFF. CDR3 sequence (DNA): TGTGCCAGCAGTTTATGGGCACAGGGGACTCTCACCGGGGAGCTGTTTTTT.

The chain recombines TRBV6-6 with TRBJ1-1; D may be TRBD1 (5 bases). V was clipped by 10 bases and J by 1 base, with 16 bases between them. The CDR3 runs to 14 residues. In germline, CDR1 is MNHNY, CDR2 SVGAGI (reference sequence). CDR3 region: CATRVGGGNTEAFF. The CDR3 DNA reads TGTGCCACCCGTGTCGGGGGGGGGAACACTGAAGCTTTCTTT.

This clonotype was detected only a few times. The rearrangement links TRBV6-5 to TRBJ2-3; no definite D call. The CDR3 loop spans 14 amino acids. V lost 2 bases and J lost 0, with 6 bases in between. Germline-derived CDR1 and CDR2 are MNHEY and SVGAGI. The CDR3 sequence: CASSYIASTDTQYF. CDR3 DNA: TGTGCCAGCAGTTACATAGCTAGCACAGATACGCAGTATTTT.

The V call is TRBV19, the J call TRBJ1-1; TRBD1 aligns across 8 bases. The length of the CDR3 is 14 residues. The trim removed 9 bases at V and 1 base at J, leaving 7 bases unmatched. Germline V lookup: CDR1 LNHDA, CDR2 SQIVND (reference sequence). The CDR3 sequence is CASRPGGANTEAFF. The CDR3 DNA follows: TGTGCCAGCAGGCCAGGGGGCGCGAACACTGAAGCTTTCTTT.

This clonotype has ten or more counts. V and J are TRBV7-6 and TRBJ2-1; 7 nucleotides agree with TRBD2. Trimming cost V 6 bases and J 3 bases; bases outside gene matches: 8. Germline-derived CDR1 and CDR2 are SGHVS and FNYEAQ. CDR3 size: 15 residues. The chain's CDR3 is CASSLGGTVYNEQFF. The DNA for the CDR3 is TGTGCCAGCAGTTTGGGGGGGACTGTCTACAATGAGCAGTTCTTC.

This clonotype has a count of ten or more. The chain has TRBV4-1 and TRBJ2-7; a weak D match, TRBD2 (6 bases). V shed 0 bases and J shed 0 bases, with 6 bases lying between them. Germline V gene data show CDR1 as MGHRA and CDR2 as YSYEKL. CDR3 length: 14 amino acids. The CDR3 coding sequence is TGCGCCAGCAGCCAAGAGGAGGGCTCCTACGAGCAGTACTTC. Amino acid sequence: CASSQEEGSYEQYF.